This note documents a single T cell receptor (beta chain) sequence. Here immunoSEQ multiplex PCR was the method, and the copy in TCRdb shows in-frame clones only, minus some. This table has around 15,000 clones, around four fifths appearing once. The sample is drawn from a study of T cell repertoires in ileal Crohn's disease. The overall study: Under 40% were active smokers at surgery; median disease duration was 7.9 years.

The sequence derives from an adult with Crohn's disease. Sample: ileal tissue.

CDR3 sequence reads: CASTGGTGYYEQYF. The DNA of the CDR3 is TGTGCCAGCACTGGGGGGACAGGGTACTACGAGCAGTACTTC. The chain is built from TRBV6-1 and TRBJ2-5, with 9 bases fitting TRBD1. The J call may not be correct, given that the DNA end is closer to TRBJ2-7. Germline CDR1 MNHNS, CDR2 SASEGT. CDR3 size: 14 residues.